Reported below is one T cell receptor (beta chain). Its target is unknown. The V gene lost 1 base and the J gene lost 0 bases, with 9 bases spanning the gap. The germline V gene has CDR1 LGHNT and CDR2 FRNRAP. This CDR3 is 16 amino acids long. The sample is drawn from a study of T cell repertoires in cytomegalovirus infection. In the study overall: Recently identified HLA-C-restricted CMV epitopes were among the peptides used. Both CMV infection and a matching HLA type were indicated by public TCR beta signatures. Study-wide results and limits: Clonotype analysis showed dominance of the ex vivo response by HLA-C-restricted CMV-specific TCR beta clonotypes.

TCRdb passed the reads through MiXCR, listing each CDR3 protein once. In the table there are about 89,000 distinct CDR3 sequences, around 32% of which are singletons. This receptor was taken from a human donor in good health (CMV status not recorded). Some clones in this sample may be carry-over from other donors' samples. The sample here was CD8+ T cells from cultured PBMCs, taken from culture after CMV antigen stimulation. The chain joins TRBV12-5 to TRBJ1-4; D unresolved. This CDR3 is CASGLATDATNEKLFF. Written as DNA, the CDR3 is TGTGCTAGTGGTTTGGCGACCGACGCAACTAATGAAAAACTGTTTTTT.